This TCR beta chain was identified in a study of PD-1 blockade in classical Hodgkin lymphoma. Study-wide background: Patients had nivolumab dosed at 3 mg/kg, delivered intravenously every 2 weeks. Study findings and constraints: Newly diagnosed patients reportedly had lower baseline TCR diversity than healthy donors. Similar baseline diversity was found in complete responders and newly diagnosed patients.

In every patient, relapse followed autologous stem cell transplantation, while exposure to brentuximab vedotin differed. Investigators isolated CD4+ T cells from thawed PBMCs through magnetic negative selection. Patients' outcomes at their best amounted to complete response, partial response or progressive disease. Worth noting for this clone: No antigen is known for it.

Sequenced by immunoSEQ multiplex PCR; TCRdb stores in-frame clones only, minus some. The sample has 9,500 to 15,000 clones, approximately 80% seen once. Trimming took off 5 bases at V and 3 bases at J, with 11 bases between the two ends. CDR3 length: 13 residues. Germline CDR1 and CDR2: SGDLS and YYNGEE. Here the sequenced sample was CD4+ T cells from blood, taken at baseline. The chain couples TRBV9 to TRBJ1-1; D not certain. The sequence was collected from a human donor with classical Hodgkin lymphoma. In DNA form, the CDR3 reads TGTGCCAGCAGTACTACCAAGGACACTGAAGCTTTCTTT. As protein: CASSTTKDTEAFF.